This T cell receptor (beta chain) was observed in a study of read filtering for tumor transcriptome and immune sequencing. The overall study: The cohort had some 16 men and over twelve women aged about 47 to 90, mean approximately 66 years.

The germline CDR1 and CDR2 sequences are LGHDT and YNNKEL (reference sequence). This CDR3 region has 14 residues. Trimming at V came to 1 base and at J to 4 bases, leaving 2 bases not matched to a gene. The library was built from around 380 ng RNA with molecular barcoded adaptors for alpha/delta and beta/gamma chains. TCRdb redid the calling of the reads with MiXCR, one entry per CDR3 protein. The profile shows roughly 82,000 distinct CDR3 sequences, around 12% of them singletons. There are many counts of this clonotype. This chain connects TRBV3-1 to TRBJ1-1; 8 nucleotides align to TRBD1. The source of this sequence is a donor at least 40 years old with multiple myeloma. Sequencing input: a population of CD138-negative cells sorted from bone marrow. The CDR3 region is CASSQAQGGTEAFF. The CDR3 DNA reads TGTGCCAGCAGCCAAGCACAGGGGGGCACTGAAGCTTTCTTT.